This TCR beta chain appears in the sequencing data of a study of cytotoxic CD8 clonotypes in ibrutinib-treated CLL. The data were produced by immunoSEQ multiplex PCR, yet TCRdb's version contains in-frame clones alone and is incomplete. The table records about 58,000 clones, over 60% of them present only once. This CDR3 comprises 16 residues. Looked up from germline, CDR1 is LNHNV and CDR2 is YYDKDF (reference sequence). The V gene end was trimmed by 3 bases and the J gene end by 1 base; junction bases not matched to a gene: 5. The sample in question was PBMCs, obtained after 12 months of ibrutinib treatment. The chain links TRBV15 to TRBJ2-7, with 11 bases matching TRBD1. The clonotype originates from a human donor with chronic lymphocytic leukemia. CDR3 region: CATSRDRGRSSYEQYF. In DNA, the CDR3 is TGTGCCACCAGCAGGGACAGGGGGCGCAGTTCCTACGAGCAGTACTTC.